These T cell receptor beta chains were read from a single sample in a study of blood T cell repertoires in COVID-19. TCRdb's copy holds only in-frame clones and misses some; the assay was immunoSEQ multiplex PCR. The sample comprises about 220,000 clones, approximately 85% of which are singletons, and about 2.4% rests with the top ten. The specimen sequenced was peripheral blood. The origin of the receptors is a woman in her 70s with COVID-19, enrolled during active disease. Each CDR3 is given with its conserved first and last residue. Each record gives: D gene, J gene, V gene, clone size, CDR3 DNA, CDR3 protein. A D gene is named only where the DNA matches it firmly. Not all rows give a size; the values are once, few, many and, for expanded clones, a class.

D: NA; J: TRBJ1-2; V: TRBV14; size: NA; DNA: TGTGCCAGCAGCCAAAGGACAGTCCTGGCCTATGGCTACACCTTC; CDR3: CASSQRTVLAYGYTF
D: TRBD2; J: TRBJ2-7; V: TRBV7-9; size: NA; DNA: TGTGCCAGCAGCTTTCCGGGACTAGTCTACGAGCAGTACTTC; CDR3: CASSFPGLVYEQYF
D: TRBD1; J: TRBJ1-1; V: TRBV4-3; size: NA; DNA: TGCGCCAGCAGTCGACAGGGGGACACTGAAGCTTTCTTT; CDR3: CASSRQGDTEAFF
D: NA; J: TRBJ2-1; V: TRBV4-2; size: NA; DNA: TGTGCCAGCAGCCAAGGCCCGGGGGGCCTGGATAATGAGCAGTTCTTC; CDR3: CASSQGPGGLDNEQFF
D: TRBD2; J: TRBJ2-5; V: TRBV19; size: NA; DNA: TGTGCCAGTAGTACCGAACTTAGCGGGGGGGTACAAGAGACCCAGTACTTC; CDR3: CASSTELSGGVQETQYF
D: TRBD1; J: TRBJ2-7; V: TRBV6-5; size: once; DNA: TGTGCCAGCACCCGACAGGGGGTCGAAACCTACGAGCAGTACTTC; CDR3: CASTRQGVETYEQYF
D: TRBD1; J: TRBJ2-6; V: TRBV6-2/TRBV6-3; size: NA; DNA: TGTGCCAGCAGCCGTTCCTGGGGGGACAGGTCCCCGGGTGGGGCCAACGTCCTGACTTTC; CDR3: CASSRSWGDRSPGGANVLTF
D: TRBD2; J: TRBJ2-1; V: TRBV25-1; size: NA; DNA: TGTGCCAGCAGATCGACTAGCGGGTACAATGAGCAGTTCTTC; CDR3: CASRSTSGYNEQFF
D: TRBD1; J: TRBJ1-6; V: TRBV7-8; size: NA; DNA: TGTGCCAGCAGCTCCTTAACGACAGGGAGGAATTCACCCCTCCACTTT; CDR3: CASSSLTTGRNSPLHF
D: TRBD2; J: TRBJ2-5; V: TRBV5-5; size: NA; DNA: TGTGCCAGCAGCCCAGGACTAGCGGTCCCTACGACCCAGTACTTC; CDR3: CASSPGLAVPTTQYF
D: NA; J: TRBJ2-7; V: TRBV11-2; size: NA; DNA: TGTGCCAGCAGCCCGAACCCAGGGTTGGCCCACGAGCAGTACTTC; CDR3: CASSPNPGLAHEQYF
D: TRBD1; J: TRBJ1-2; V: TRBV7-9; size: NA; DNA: TGTGCCAGCAGCCAGGGGACAGGGGGCTATGGCTACACCTTC; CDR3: CASSQGTGGYGYTF
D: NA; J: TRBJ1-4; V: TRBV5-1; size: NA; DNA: TGCGCCAGCAGCTTGTATGCAGGGGCAAAACTGTTTTTT; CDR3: CASSLYAGAKLFF
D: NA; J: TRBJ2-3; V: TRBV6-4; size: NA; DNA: TGTGCCAGCAGTGCCCTCACGGGTCCGACAGATACGCAGTATTTT; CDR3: CASSALTGPTDTQYF
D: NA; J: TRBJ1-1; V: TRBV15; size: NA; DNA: TGTGCCACCAGCAGACAGGGAGGCACTGAAGCTTTCTTT; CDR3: CATSRQGGTEAFF
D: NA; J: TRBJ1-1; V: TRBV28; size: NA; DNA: TGTGCCAGCAGTTTGTTGGGGCCGGGCACTGAAGCTTTCTTT; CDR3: CASSLLGPGTEAFF
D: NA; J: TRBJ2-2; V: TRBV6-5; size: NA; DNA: TGTGCCAGCAGGTGGGGCCGGGACACCGGGGAGCTGTTTTTT; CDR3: CASRWGRDTGELFF
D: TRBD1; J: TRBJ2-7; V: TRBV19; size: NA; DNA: TGTGCCAGTAGCCGAGACAGGGCCTCCTACGAGCAGTACTTC; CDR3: CASSRDRASYEQYF
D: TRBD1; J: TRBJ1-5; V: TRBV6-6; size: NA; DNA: TGTGCCAGCACCTATTACCAGGGACAGCCCAATCAGCCCCAGCATTTT; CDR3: CASTYYQGQPNQPQHF
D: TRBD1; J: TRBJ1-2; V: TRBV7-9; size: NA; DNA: TGTGCCAGCAGCCCCTCGGACAGGGGAATGGGTGGCTACACCTTC; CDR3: CASSPSDRGMGGYTF
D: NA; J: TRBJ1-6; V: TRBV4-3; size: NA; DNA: TGCGCCAGCAGCCAAGACCCCCGGGGTATGAGCTCACCCCTCCACTTT; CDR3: CASSQDPRGMSSPLHF
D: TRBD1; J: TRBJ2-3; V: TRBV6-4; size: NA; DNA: TGTGCCAGCAGTTGGGGACAGGCTGCAGATACGCAGTATTTT; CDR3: CASSWGQAADTQYF
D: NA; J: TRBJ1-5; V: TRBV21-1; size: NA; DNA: TGTGCCAGCATGTCGTGGCAGGATAACAATCAGCCCCAGCATTTT; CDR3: CASMSWQDNNQPQHF
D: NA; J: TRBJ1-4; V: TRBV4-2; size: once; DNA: TGTGCCAGCAGCCAAGGGCCCCAGGGCATGAATAATGAAAAACTGTTTTTT; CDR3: CASSQGPQGMNNEKLFF
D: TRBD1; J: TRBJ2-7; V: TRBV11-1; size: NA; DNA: TGTGCCAGCAGCTTAGCCCCCAGGGGGCTCGGGGAGCAGTACTTC; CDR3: CASSLAPRGLGEQYF
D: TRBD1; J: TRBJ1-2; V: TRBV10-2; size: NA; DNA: TGCGCCAGCAGTGAGTCGACAGGGAGCTATGGCTACACCTTC; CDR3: CASSESTGSYGYTF
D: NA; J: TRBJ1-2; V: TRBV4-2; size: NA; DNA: TGTGCCAGCGGTTCCCAGGTCGTGGATGGCGAGTACTATGGCTACACCTTC; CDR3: CASGSQVVDGEYYGYTF
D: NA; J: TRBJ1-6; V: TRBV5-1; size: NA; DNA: TGCGCCAGCAGCCCCCTCGTCAGCTCCTATAATTCACCCCTCCACTTT; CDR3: CASSPLVSSYNSPLHF
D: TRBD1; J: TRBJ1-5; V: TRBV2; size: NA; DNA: TGTGCCAGCAGAGCCGACAGGGGGCAATATCGGCCCCAGCATTTT; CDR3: CASRADRGQYRPQHF
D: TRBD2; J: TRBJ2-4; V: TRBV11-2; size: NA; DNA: TGTGCCAGCAGTCTCGGGACTACACTAGCCAAAAACATTCAGTACTTC; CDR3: CASSLGTTLAKNIQYF
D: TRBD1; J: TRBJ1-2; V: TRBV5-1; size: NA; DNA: TGCGCCAGCAGCTTGGACAGGGGACCTAACTATGGCTACACCTTC; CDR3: CASSLDRGPNYGYTF
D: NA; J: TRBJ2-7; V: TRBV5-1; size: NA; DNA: TGCGCCAGCAGCTCACAGGGTACCTACGAGCAGTACTTC; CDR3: CASSSQGTYEQYF
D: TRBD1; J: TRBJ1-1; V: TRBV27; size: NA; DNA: TGTGCCAGCAAACTCAGGGGGCCGGGCACTGAAGCTTTCTTT; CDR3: CASKLRGPGTEAFF
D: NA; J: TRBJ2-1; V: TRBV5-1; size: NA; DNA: TGCGCCAGCAGCCTGACTGCGCCCCACAATGAGCAGTTCTTC; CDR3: CASSLTAPHNEQFF
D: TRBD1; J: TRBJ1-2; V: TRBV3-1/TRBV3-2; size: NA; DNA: TGTGCCAGCAGCCCTCGACAGGGATACGGCTACACCTTC; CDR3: CASSPRQGYGYTF
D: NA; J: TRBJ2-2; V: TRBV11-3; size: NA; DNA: TGTGCCAGCAGCCGACAGTGGAACACCGGGGAGCTGTTTTTT; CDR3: CASSRQWNTGELFF
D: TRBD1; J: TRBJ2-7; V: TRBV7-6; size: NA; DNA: TGTGCCAGCAGCTTAGGGGACAGGGGCTACGAGCAGTACTTC; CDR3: CASSLGDRGYEQYF
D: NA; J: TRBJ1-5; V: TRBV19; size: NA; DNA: TGTGCCAGTAGTATGAACAGGGTAAGCAATCAGCCCCAGCATTTT; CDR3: CASSMNRVSNQPQHF
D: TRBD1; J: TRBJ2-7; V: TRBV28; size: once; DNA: TGTGCCAGCAAGACCGGGACAGGAACCTACGAGCAGTACTTC; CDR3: CASKTGTGTYEQYF
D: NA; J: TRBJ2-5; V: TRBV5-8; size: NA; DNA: TGTGCCAGCGTGCGGTACCAAGAGACCCAGTACTTC; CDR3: CASVRYQETQYF
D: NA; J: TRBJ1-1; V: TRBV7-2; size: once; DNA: TGTGCCAGCAGCATTCGGGGGGACACTGAAGCTTTCTTT; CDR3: CASSIRGDTEAFF
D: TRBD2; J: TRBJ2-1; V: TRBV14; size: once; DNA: TGTGCCAGTACTGGGACTAGGGACAATGAGCAGTTCTTC; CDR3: CASTGTRDNEQFF
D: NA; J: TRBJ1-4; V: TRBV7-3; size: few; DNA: TGTGCCAGCAGCTTAGGCCCTGGTGAAAAACTGTTTTTT; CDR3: CASSLGPGEKLFF
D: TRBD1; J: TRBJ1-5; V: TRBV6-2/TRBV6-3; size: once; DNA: TGTGCCAGCAGCCGACGCGGGACAGGGGGCCGATTAGGGCAGCCCCAGCATTTT; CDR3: CASSRRGTGGRLGQPQHF
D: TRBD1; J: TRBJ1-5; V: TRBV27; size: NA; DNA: TGTGCCAGCAGCCGCGGGACAGGGACTTATAGCAATCAGCCCCAGCATTTT; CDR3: CASSRGTGTYSNQPQHF
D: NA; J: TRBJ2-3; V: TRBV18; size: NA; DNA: TGTGCCAGCTCACAGAGTACTAGTTCTAGCACAGATACGCAGTATTTT; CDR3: CASSQSTSSSTDTQYF
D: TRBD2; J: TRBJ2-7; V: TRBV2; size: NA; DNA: TGTGCCAGCAGTGAAGCGGAGCGGGGCTACGAGCAGTACTTC; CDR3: CASSEAERGYEQYF
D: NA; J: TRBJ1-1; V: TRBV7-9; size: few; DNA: TGTGCCAGCAGCTTAGCGCTGGGCAGGAACACTGAAGCTTTCTTT; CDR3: CASSLALGRNTEAFF
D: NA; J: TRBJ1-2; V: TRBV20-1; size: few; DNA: TGCAGTGCTAGTTACAGGACCTATGGCTACACCTTC; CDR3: CSASYRTYGYTF